The clone carrying this T cell receptor beta chain appeared many times. This specimen comes from a study of spatial heterogeneity in lung cancer. About the study: Averaged across combinations, each unique TCR and UMI pairing appeared more than ten times in raw reads, which were uncorrected.

Carried by each TCR cDNA molecule was a unique molecular identifier. TCRdb reanalysed the 5' RACE reads using MiXCR and keeps one entry per CDR3 protein. The table has about 20,000 distinct CDR3 sequences, approximately 11% seen once. The ends lost 6 bases at V and 6 bases at J; junction bases unmatched: 6. The CDR3 consists of 15 residues. Germline CDR1 and CDR2: SNHLY and FYNNEI. Sample time point: blood at routine non-recurrence follow-up after resection. Whole RNA, which was extracted from tumor, nontumor lung tissue or frozen PBMC, was sequenced without any cell sorting. This receptor was identified in a female donor with early-stage non-small cell lung cancer. The gene calls are TRBV2 and TRBJ2-1; TRBD2 matches at 12 bases. This specimen was PBMCs, taken at follow-up. The CDR3 sequence is CASSLEGLAGNEQFF. Written as DNA, the CDR3 is TGTGCCAGCAGCTTAGAGGGACTAGCGGGCAATGAGCAGTTCTTC.